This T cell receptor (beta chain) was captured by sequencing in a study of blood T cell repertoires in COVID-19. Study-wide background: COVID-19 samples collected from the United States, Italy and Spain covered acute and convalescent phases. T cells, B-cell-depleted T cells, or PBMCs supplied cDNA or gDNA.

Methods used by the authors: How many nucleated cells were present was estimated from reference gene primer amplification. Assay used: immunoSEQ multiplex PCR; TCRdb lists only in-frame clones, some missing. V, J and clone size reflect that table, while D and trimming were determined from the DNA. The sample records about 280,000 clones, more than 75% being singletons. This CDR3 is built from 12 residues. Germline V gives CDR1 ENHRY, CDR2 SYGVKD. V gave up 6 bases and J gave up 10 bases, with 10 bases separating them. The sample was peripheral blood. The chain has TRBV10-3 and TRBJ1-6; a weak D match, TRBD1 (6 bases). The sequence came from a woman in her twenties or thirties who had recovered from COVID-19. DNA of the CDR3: TGTGCCATCAGCAGGGGCCAGTCACCCCTCCACTTT. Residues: CAISRGQSPLHF.